Described below is a single T cell receptor beta chain sequence and its context. Trimming took 7 bases from V and 4 from J; bases not matched to a gene: 7. Germline V gene lookup returns CDR1 SEHNR and CDR2 FQNEAQ (reference sequence). This CDR3 is built from 14 residues. Clones were sequenced by immunoSEQ multiplex PCR, and TCRdb holds only the in-frame ones, with some missing. This sample yields about 2 million clones, of which approximately 95% are seen a single time; 0.85% to 1.2% belongs to the top ten. This entry belongs to a study of shared clonotypes between healthy human individuals. In the naive CD8 group, cells lacked CD45RO and were positively selected for CCR7, so terminally differentiated effector memory CD45RA+ cells were left out. All the donors were Caucasian adults who lived in Nashville, Tennessee.

V gene TRBV7-9 combines with J gene TRBJ2-1; 7 nucleotides agree with TRBD1. This clonotype originated in a man aged 18 to 30 in good health. The sequencing input was naive CD8+ T cells sorted from blood. CDR3 loop: CASITRDSYNEQFF. The CDR3 bases are TGTGCCAGCATCACCAGGGACAGTTACAATGAGCAGTTCTTC.